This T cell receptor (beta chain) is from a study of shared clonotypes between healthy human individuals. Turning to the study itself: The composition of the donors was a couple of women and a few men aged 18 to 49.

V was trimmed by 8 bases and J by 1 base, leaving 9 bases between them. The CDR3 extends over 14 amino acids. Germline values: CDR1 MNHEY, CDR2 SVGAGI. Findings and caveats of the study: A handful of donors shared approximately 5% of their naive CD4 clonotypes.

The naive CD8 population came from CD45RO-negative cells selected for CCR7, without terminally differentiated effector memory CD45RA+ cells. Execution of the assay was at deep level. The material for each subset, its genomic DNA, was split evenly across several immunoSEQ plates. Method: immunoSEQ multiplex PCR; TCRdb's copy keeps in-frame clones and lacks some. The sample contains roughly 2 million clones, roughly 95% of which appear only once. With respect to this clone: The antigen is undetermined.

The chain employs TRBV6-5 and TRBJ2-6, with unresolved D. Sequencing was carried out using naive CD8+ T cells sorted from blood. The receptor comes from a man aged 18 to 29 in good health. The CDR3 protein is CASGVSSGANVLTF. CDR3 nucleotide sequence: TGTGCCAGCGGAGTTTCTTCTGGGGCCAACGTCCTGACTTTC.